These 4 T cell receptor beta chains were all obtained from the same sample, sequenced in a study of OX40 agonist ivuxolimab in advanced cancers. The repertoire was sequenced with immunoSEQ multiplex PCR; TCRdb's copy has only in-frame clones and lacks some. The sample records 75,000 to 90,000 clones, around 85% being singletons. The sample was CD4+ or CD8+ T cells sorted from blood, taken in a trial of the OX40 agonist ivuxolimab. These receptors all stem from an adult with an advanced solid tumor such as melanoma, head and neck, liver or kidney cancer.

The chain recombines TRBV29-1 with TRBJ1-1, with TRBD1 identical over 7 bases. V dropped 4 bases and J dropped 1; count of bases not matched to a gene: 0. The CDR3 spans 12 residues. In germline, CDR1 is SQVTM, CDR2 ANQGSEA. DNA for the CDR3: TGCAGCGTTGGGACAGGGAACACTGAAGCTTTCTTT. This gives the protein CSVGTGNTEAFF.

The genes are TRBV2 and TRBJ1-2, with TRBD1 matching over 7 bases. CDR1 and CDR2 (germline): SNHLY, FYNNEI. This CDR3 has 14 amino acids. V gave up 6 bases and J gave up 4 bases; unmatched junction bases: 8. The CDR3 loop is CASRTSGTVYGYTF. DNA of the CDR3: TGTGCCAGCAGAACCTCCGGGACAGTCTATGGCTACACCTTC.

The J gene is TRBJ1-2, the V gene TRBV6-6; TRBD1 matches 10 bases. Per germline, CDR1 MNHNY and CDR2 SVGAGI (reference sequence). The V gene end was trimmed by 7 bases and the J gene end by 8 bases; junction bases not matched to a gene: 16. The CDR3 length is 16 residues. The CDR3 sequence is CASITQPGQGSEGYTF. In nucleotides, the CDR3 is TGTGCCAGCATCACCCAGCCGGGACAGGGGAGTGAAGGCTACACCTTC.

The sample holds a few counts of this clone. The rearrangement joins TRBV7-2 to TRBJ2-7; 9 positions agree with TRBD1. The CDR3 loop spans 14 amino acids. The germline V gene encodes CDR1 SGHTA and CDR2 FQGNSA. V was pared by 5 bases and J by 7 bases, with 9 bases of the junction left unmatched. As DNA, the CDR3 is TGTGCCAGCAGCCGCCCGGGACAGGGAGTGGAGCAGTACTTC. The encoded protein is CASSRPGQGVEQYF.